This T cell receptor (beta chain) was found in a study of blood T cell repertoires in COVID-19. Authors' analysis steps: Researchers report that nucleated cell counts were estimated from reference gene primer amplification. Only in-frame clones appear in the TCRdb table, and some are missing; sequencing was by immunoSEQ multiplex PCR. That table is the source of V, J and clone size, and D and trimming were worked out from the DNA. Of 100,000 or so clones detected, roughly nine tenths appear once; the ten largest clones hold 15% to 20%. The germline V gene has CDR1 PRHDT and CDR2 FYEKMQ (reference sequence). The V end was cut by 3 bases, the J end by 8 bases, with 13 bases between. This CDR3 comprises 13 residues.

This sequence was found in a man aged 50-60 years with acute or convalescent COVID-19. This chain links TRBV13 with TRBJ1-2, with TRBD1 as a possible D gene (5 bases). Sequenced sample: peripheral blood. This CDR3 is CASSFDSLRGYTF. The CDR3 region has the DNA TGTGCCAGCAGCTTCGACAGTCTTCGCGGCTACACCTTC.